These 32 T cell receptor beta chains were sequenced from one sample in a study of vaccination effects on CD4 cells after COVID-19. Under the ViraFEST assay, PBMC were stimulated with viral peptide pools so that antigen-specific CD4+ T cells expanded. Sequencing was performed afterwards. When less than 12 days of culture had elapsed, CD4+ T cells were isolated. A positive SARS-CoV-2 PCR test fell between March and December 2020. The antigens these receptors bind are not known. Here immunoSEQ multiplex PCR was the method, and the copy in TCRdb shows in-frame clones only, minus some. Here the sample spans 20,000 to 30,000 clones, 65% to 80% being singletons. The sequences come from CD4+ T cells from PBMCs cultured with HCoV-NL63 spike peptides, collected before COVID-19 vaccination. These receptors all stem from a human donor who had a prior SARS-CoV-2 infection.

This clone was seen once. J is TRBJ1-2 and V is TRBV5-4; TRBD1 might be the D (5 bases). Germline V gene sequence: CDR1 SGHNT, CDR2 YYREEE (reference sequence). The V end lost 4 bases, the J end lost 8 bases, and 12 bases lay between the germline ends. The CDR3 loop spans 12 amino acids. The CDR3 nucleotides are TGTGCCAGCAGCGGGGACGTGGTGGGCTACACCTTC. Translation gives CASSGDVVGYTF.

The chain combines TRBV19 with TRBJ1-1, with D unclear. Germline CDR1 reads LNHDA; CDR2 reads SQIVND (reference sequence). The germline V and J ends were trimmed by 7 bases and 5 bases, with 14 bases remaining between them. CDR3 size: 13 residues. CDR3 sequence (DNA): TGTGCCAGTAAACCCGCCTTCCGGACTGAAGCTTTCTTT. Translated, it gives CASKPAFRTEAFF.

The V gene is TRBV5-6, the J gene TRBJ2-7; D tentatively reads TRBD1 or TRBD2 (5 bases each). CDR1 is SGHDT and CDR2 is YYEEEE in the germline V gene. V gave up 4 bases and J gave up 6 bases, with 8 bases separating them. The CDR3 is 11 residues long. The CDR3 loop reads CASSRDVEQYF. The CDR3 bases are TGTGCCAGCAGCCGGGACGTCGAGCAGTACTTC.

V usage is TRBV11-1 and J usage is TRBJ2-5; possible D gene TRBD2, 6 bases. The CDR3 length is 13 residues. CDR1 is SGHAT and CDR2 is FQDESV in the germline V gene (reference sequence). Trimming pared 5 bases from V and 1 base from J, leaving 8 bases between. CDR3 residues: CASSVGLQETQYF. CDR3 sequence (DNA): TGTGCCAGCAGCGTGGGACTCCAAGAGACCCAGTACTTC.

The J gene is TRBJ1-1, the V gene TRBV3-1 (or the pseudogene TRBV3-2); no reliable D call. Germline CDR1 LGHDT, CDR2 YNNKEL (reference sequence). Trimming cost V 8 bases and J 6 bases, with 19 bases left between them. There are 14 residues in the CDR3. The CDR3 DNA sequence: TGTGCCAGCCTTTTAGGTCCCGTCGAACCTGAAGCTTTCTTT. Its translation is CASLLGPVEPEAFF.

In nucleotides, the CDR3 is TGCAGCGTTCAGGGCAGCTCTGGGGCCAACGTCCTGACTTTC. Translated, it gives CSVQGSSGANVLTF. The rearrangement links TRBV29-1 to TRBJ2-6; TRBD1 might be the D (5 bases). CDR3 length equals 14 residues. The germline V gene has CDR1 SQVTM and CDR2 ANQGSEA. The V end lost 5 bases, the J end lost 0 bases, and 8 bases lay between the germline ends.

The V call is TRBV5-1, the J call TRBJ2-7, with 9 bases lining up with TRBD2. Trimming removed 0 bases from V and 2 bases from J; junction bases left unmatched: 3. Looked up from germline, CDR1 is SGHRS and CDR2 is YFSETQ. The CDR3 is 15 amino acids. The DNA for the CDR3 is TGCGCCAGCAGCTTGGTGACTAGCGGTACCTACGAGCAGTACTTC. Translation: CASSLVTSGTYEQYF.

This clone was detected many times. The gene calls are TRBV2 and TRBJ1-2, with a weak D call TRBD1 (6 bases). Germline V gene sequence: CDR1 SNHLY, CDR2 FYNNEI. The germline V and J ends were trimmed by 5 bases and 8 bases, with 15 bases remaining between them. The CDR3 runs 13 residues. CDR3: CASSTGDIYGYTF. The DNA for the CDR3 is TGTGCCAGCAGTACGGGGGACATCTACGGCTACACCTTC.

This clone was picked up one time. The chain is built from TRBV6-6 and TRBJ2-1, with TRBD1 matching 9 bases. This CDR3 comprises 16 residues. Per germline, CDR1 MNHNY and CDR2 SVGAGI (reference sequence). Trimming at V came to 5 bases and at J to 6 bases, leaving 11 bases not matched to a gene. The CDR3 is CASSTSGTGLSNEQFF. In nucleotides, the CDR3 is TGTGCCAGCAGTACCTCCGGGACAGGGTTGAGCAATGAGCAGTTCTTC.

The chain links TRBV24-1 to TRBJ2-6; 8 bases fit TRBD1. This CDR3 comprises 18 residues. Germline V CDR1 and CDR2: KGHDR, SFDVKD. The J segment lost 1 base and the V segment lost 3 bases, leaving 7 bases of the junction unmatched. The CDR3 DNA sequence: TGTGCCACCAGTGATCCAGGGGGCCTGGGGTCTGGGGCCAACGTCCTGACTTTC. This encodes CATSDPGGLGSGANVLTF.

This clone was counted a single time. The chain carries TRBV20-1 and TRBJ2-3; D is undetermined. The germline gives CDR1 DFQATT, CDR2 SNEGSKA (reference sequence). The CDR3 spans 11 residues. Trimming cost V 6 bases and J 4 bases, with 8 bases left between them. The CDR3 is CSAAFPDTQYF. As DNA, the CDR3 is TGCAGTGCGGCCTTCCCAGATACGCAGTATTTT.

CDR3 residues: CATSDFVGRNEQYF. For the CDR3, the DNA is TGTGCCACCAGTGATTTTGTCGGGAGGAACGAGCAGTACTTC. V usage is TRBV24-1 and J usage is TRBJ2-7; TRBD2 aligns across 7 bases. Trimming at V came to 1 base and at J to 5 bases, leaving 4 bases not matched to a gene. Per the germline V gene, CDR1 is KGHDR and CDR2 is SFDVKD. This CDR3 has 14 residues.

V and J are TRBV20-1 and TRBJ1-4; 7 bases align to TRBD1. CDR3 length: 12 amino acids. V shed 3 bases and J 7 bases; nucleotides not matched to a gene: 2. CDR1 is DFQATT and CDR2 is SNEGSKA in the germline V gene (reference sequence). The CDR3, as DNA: TGCAGTGCTAGTCGACAGGGTGAAAAACTGTTTTTT. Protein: CSASRQGEKLFF.

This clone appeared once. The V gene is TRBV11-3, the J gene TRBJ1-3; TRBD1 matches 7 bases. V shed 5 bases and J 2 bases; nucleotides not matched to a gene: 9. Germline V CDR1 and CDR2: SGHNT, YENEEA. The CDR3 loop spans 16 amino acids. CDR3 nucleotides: TGTGCCAGCAGCGCTTGGACAGGACATGCTGGAAACACCATATATTTT. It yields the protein CASSAWTGHAGNTIYF.

CDR3 in DNA: TGTGCCAGCCTGGCTTGGGCCACTAACTATGGCTACACCTTC. The encoded protein is CASLAWATNYGYTF. The chain has TRBV10-3 and TRBJ1-2; no reliable D call. Between the trimmed V and J ends, which lost 10 bases and 0 bases, there was a span of 15 bases. CDR1 and CDR2 (germline): ENHRY, SYGVKD. The CDR3 loop spans 14 amino acids.

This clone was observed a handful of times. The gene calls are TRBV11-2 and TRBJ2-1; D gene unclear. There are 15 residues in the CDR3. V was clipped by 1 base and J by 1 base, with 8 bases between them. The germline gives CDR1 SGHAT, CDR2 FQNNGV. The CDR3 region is CASSLVVGSYNEQFF. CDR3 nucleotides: TGTGCCAGCAGCTTAGTAGTGGGGTCCTACAATGAGCAGTTCTTC.

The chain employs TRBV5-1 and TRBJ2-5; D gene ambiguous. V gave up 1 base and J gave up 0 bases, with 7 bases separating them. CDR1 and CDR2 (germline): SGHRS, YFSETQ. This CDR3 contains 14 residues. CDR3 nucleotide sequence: TGCGCCAGCAGCTTGCTGACATACCAAGAGACCCAGTACTTC. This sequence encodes CASSLLTYQETQYF.

This CDR3 is CASSQLAGSYNEQFF. DNA for the CDR3: TGTGCCAGCAGCCAACTAGCGGGATCCTACAATGAGCAGTTCTTC. The rearrangement joins TRBV7-3 to TRBJ2-1; 10 nucleotides line up with TRBD2. In germline, CDR1 is SGHTA, CDR2 FQGTGA. J was trimmed by 1 base and V by 5 bases; bases with no gene match: 2. CDR3 length: 15 amino acids.

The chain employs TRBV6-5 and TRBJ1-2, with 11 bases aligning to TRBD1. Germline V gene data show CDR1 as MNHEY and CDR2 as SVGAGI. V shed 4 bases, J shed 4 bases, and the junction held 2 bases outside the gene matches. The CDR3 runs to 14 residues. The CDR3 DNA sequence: TGTGCCAGCAGTTGGACAGGGGGCGCCTATGGCTACACCTTC. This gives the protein CASSWTGGAYGYTF.

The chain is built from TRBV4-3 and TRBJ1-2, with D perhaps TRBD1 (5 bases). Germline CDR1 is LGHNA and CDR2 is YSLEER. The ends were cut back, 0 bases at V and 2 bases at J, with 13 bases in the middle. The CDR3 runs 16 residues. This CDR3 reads CASSQDFKGDNYGYTF. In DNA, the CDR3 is TGCGCCAGCAGCCAAGACTTTAAAGGGGACAACTATGGCTACACCTTC.

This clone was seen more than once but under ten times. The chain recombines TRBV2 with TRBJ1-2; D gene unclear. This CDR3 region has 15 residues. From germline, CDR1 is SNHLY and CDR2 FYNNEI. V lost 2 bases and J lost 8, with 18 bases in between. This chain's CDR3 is CASSESGRSTLGYTF. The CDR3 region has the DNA TGTGCCAGCAGTGAATCGGGCAGGAGTACGCTAGGCTACACCTTC.

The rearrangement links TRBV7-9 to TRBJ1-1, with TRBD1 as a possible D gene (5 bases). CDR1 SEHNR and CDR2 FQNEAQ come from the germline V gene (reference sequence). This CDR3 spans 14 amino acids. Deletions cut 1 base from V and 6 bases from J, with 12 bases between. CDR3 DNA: TGTGCCAGCAGCTTAGGGCAGGGAGCGGCTGAAGCTTTCTTT. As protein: CASSLGQGAAEAFF.

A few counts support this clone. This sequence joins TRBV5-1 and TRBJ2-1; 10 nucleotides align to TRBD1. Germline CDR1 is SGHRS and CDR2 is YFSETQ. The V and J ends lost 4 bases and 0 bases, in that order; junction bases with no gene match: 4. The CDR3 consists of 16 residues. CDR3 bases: TGCGCCAGCAGCGCGCGGACAGGGGGCTCCTACAATGAGCAGTTCTTC. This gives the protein CASSARTGGSYNEQFF.

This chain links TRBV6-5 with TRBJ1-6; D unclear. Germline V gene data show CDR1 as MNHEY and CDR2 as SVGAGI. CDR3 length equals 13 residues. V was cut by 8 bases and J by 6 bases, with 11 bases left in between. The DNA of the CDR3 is TGTGCCAGCTGCCGTGGGATTAATTCACCCCTCCACTTT. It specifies CASCRGINSPLHF.

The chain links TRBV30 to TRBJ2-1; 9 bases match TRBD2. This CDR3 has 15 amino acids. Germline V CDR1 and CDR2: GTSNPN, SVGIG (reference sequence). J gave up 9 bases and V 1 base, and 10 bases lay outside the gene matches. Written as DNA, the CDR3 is TGTGCCTGGAGTGAGGCAGTAGCGGGAGCTGGTGAGCAGTTCTTC. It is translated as CAWSEAVAGAGEQFF.

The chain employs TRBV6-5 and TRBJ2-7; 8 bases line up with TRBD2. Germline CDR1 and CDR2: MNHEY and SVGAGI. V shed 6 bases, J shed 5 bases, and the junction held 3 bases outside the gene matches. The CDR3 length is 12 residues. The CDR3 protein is CASRTGGDEQYF. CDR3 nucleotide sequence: TGTGCCAGCAGGACCGGGGGGGACGAGCAGTACTTC.

The CDR3 is CASSQVPRIETQYF. CDR3 sequence (DNA): TGTGCCAGCAGCCAAGTCCCCCGGATCGAGACCCAGTACTTC. The chain carries TRBV3-1 (or the pseudogene TRBV3-2) and TRBJ2-5; D is uncertain. CDR3 length: 14 amino acids. V was trimmed by 1 base and J by 5 bases, leaving 11 bases between them. Germline V CDR1 and CDR2: LGHDT, YNNKEL (reference sequence).

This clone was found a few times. The CDR3 sequence is CSASTPWGNQPQHF. In nucleotides, the CDR3 is TGCAGTGCTAGTACTCCGTGGGGTAATCAGCCCCAGCATTTT. V usage is TRBV20-1 and J usage is TRBJ1-5; D is unresolved. The germline V gene encodes CDR1 DFQATT and CDR2 SNEGSKA (reference sequence). This CDR3 is built from 14 residues. The V and J ends lost 3 bases and 4 bases respectively, with 13 bases between them.

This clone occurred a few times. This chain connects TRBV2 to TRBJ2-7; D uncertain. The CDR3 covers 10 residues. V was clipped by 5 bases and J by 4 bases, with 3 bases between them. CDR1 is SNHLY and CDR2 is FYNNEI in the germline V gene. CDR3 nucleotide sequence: TGTGCCAGCAGTTCGTACGAGCAGTACTTC. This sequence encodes CASSSYEQYF.

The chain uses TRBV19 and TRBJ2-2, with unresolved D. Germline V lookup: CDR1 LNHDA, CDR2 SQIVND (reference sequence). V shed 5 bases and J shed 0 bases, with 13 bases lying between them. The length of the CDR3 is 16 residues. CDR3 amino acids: CASSLSLNTNTGELFF. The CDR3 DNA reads TGTGCCAGTAGTTTGAGTTTGAACACGAACACCGGGGAGCTGTTTTTT. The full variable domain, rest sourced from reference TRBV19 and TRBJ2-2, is DGGITQSPKYLFRKEGQNVTLSCEQNLNHDAMYWYRQDPGQGLRLIYYSQIVNDFQKGDIAEGYSVSREKKESFPLTVTSAQKNPTAFYLCASSLSLNTNTGELFFGEGSRLTVL.

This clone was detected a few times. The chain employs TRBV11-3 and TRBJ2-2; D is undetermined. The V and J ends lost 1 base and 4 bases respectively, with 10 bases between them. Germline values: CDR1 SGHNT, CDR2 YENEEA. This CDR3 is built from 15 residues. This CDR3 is CASSLGGFGTGELFF. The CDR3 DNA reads TGTGCCAGCAGCTTAGGGGGTTTTGGCACCGGGGAGCTGTTTTTT.

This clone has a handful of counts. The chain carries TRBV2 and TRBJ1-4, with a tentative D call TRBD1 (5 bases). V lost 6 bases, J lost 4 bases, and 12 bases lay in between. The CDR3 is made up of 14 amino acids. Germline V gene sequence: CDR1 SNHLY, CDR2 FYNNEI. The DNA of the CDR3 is TGTGCCAGCAGCTTGGCAGGGCGTAATGAAAAACTGTTTTTT. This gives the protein CASSLAGRNEKLFF.